This T cell receptor beta chain was recorded in a study of identifying expanded T cells in peripheral blood. Broader study findings: Clone count variance between roughly two-week samples rose with total template count. Over about two and four weeks, about 15 and 18 clones changed, versus approximately 1.1 between replicates.

Collection occurred without any documented infections or immune events in donors. Profiled with immunoSEQ multiplex PCR; TCRdb holds only in-frame clones, not every one. The sample holds around 90,000 clones, around 88% seen once. CDR1 is LNHNV and CDR2 is YYDKDF in the germline V gene (reference sequence). The V end was cut by 2 bases, the J end by 7 bases, with 5 bases between. The CDR3 covers 12 residues. About this clone: Its antigen is undetermined.

This clonotype originated in a person between 18 and 75 years old in good health. Sequencing was done on a sample of blood. The genes are TRBV15 and TRBJ1-4; D remains unclear. The CDR3 DNA follows: TGTGCCACCAGCAGATGGGGTGAAAAACTGTTTTTT. It translates to CATSRWGEKLFF.